These 30 T cell receptor beta chains were sequenced from one sample in a study of CXCR3-negative and CXCR3-positive naive CD8 T cells. Preparation of TRB cDNA libraries relied on 5' RACE carrying UMI labels. Using the 5' RACE reads, TCRdb records one entry per CDR3 protein without DNA. This sample's clone table lists 30,000 to 40,000 distinct CDR3 sequences. Input material: memory CD8+ T cells from blood. The origin of the receptors is a human donor in good health. Some clones in this sample may be carry-over from other donors' samples.

This chain links TRBV9 with TRBJ1-2; there is no DNA to check the TCRdb D call of TRBD1. CDR3 length: 15 amino acids. The germline CDR1 and CDR2 sequences are SGDLS and YYNGEE. The CDR3 reads CASSVDREVFYGYTF.

V and J are TRBV28 and TRBJ2-1; with no DNA, the TCRdb D assignment of TRBD1 cannot be verified. This CDR3 has 15 residues. The germline CDR1 and CDR2 sequences are MDHEN and SYDVKM. This chain's CDR3 is CASSLGGVVHNEQFF.

The gene calls are TRBV7-9 and TRBJ1-5; TCRdb returns TRBD1, unconfirmable since there is no DNA. This CDR3 has 14 amino acids. CDR1 and CDR2 (germline): SEHNR, FQNEAQ (reference sequence). CDR3 amino acids: CASSLGAGMVPQHF.

The rearrangement joins TRBV7-9 to TRBJ2-5; TCRdb picks TRBD1, but there is no DNA to check that call. The germline gives CDR1 SEHNR, CDR2 FQNEAQ (reference sequence). The CDR3 loop spans 15 amino acids. The CDR3 here is CASSSYRDRGETQYF.

This chain uses TRBV4-3 with TRBJ2-1; there is no DNA to check the TCRdb D call of TRBD1. The CDR3 has 17 amino acids. Germline values: CDR1 LGHNA, CDR2 YSLEER. CDR3 amino acids: CASSQDPPGSDYNEQFF.

The rearrangement links TRBV7-3 to TRBJ2-1. There are 16 residues in the CDR3. Per the germline V gene, CDR1 is SGHTA and CDR2 is FQGTGA. The CDR3 loop reads CASSLLAGSSYNEQFF.

V is TRBV2 and J is TRBJ2-1; TCRdb selects TRBD1, and the lack of DNA leaves this call unchecked. This CDR3 is built from 16 residues. Germline CDR1 SNHLY, CDR2 FYNNEI. CDR3 sequence reads: CASSAGGGTSYNEQFF.

V is TRBV25-1 and J is TRBJ1-2; the TCRdb D gene call, TRBD1, has no DNA to confirm it. The CDR3 is 15 amino acids. The V gene's germline CDR1 is MGHDK and CDR2 SYGVNS. CDR3 region: CASSEDRTRNYGYTF.

The CDR3 region is CSARDQGAGEAGDTQYF. This chain connects TRBV20-1 to TRBJ2-3; TCRdb outputs TRBD1, but without DNA this stays unchecked. The germline V gene has CDR1 DFQATT and CDR2 SNEGSKA (reference sequence). The CDR3 totals 17 residues.

The genes are TRBV4-1 and TRBJ2-7; TCRdb gives TRBD1 as the D gene, but with no DNA this cannot be confirmed. Germline lookup yields CDR1 MGHRA and CDR2 YSYEKL. This CDR3 is 15 amino acids long. This CDR3 is CASSQRDQYSYEQYF.

The V call is TRBV7-9, the J call TRBJ2-7; TCRdb names TRBD1, which stays unverified in the absence of DNA. The CDR3 contains 15 residues. Germline V lookup: CDR1 SEHNR, CDR2 FQNEAQ (reference sequence). This chain's CDR3 is CASSSEGQGTYEQYF.

The rearrangement joins TRBV28 to TRBJ1-1. The CDR3 has 13 residues. Germline V CDR1 and CDR2: MDHEN, SYDVKM. The CDR3 here is CASLVRSNTEAFF.

The rearrangement links TRBV10-3 to TRBJ2-3. Germline V gene data show CDR1 as ENHRY and CDR2 as SYGVKD. The CDR3 loop spans 16 amino acids. The chain's CDR3 is CAISESYYTYTDTQYF.

The chain couples TRBV29-1 to TRBJ2-5; TCRdb lists TRBD1, though no DNA is available to test this call. This CDR3 is built from 12 residues. Germline loops: CDR1 SQVTM, CDR2 ANQGSEA. The CDR3 loop reads CSVLTGDETQYF.

The chain joins TRBV28 to TRBJ2-7; TCRdb's D gene call, TRBD1, goes unchecked for lack of DNA. The germline V gene has CDR1 MDHEN and CDR2 SYDVKM. This CDR3 has 15 residues. The CDR3 here is CASSLSGDTGREQYF.

The genes are TRBV20-1 and TRBJ1-1; TCRdb's D call of TRBD1 is untestable without DNA. The CDR3 runs 14 residues. CDR1 and CDR2 (germline): DFQATT, SNEGSKA (reference sequence). The CDR3 region is CSAGGGQGITEAFF.

The V and J genes are TRBV11-3 and TRBJ2-7. CDR1 is SGHNT, CDR2 YENEEA, per germline. The CDR3 totals 14 residues. This CDR3 is CASSPRTNSYEQYF.

V is TRBV5-1 and J is TRBJ2-2; TCRdb's D call, TRBD1, is unchecked because there is no DNA. Per germline, CDR1 SGHRS and CDR2 YFSETQ. This CDR3 is 15 amino acids long. The CDR3 here is CASSSHSGATGELFF.

The chain is built from TRBV5-3 and TRBJ2-3; TCRdb lists TRBD2, though no DNA is available to test this call. TRBV5-3 belongs to the ORF category, with a function that is uncertain. This CDR3 comprises 18 residues. This CDR3 reads CARSLVSSGGAYGDTQYF.

The chain joins TRBV7-9 to TRBJ2-1; TCRdb gives TRBD2 as the D gene, but with no DNA this cannot be confirmed. Looked up from germline, CDR1 is SEHNR and CDR2 is FQNEAQ (reference sequence). CDR3 size: 14 residues. This CDR3 reads CASSASQGYNEQFF.

The V call is TRBV28, the J call TRBJ2-3. The germline CDR1 and CDR2 sequences are MDHEN and SYDVKM. The CDR3 sequence is 17 residues long. CDR3 sequence reads: CASGSGQWLTSTDTQYF.

The chain recombines TRBV6-1 with TRBJ1-1. Looked up from germline, CDR1 is MNHNS and CDR2 is SASEGT. The CDR3 has 15 residues. The CDR3 reads CASSEAYRLNTEAFF.

CDR3: CSAMAGIVQPYEQYF. The J gene is TRBJ2-7, the V gene TRBV20-1; TCRdb returns TRBD2, unconfirmable since there is no DNA. This CDR3 has 15 residues. Per germline, CDR1 DFQATT and CDR2 SNEGSKA (reference sequence).

The CDR3 here is CASSLGLARNEQFF. The chain combines TRBV12-3 or TRBV12-4 with TRBJ2-1; TCRdb's assignment of TRBD2 cannot be checked, as there is no DNA. The CDR3 runs to 14 residues.

The chain combines TRBV29-1 with TRBJ2-2; without DNA, the TCRdb call of TRBD2 cannot be checked. Germline values: CDR1 SQVTM, CDR2 ANQGSEA. The CDR3 has 15 amino acids. The CDR3 protein is CSVLTSSRNTGELFF.

J is TRBJ2-1 and V is TRBV5-1; TCRdb indicates TRBD1, and absent DNA this call remains unverified. CDR3 size: 13 residues. Germline V gene sequence: CDR1 SGHRS, CDR2 YFSETQ. CDR3 loop: CASSLVGGDEQFF.

This chain uses TRBV25-1 with TRBJ2-1; TCRdb gives TRBD1 as the D gene, but with no DNA this cannot be confirmed. Germline CDR1 is MGHDK and CDR2 is SYGVNS. The CDR3 covers 14 residues. CDR3 loop: CASSLTGVYNEQFF.

V and J are TRBV20-1 and TRBJ2-7. CDR1 and CDR2 (germline): DFQATT, SNEGSKA (reference sequence). The CDR3 contains 17 residues. This CDR3 is CSASSTNTGRTSYEQYF.

This chain joins TRBV20-1 and TRBJ1-1; TCRdb indicates TRBD1, and absent DNA this call remains unverified. This CDR3 has 14 residues. Germline CDR1 is DFQATT and CDR2 is SNEGSKA (reference sequence). The CDR3 reads CSAGGGHRGFEAFF.

This chain joins TRBV28 and TRBJ2-7. The germline V gene has CDR1 MDHEN and CDR2 SYDVKM. The CDR3 runs 14 residues. CDR3 sequence: CASSFLGSLYEQYF.